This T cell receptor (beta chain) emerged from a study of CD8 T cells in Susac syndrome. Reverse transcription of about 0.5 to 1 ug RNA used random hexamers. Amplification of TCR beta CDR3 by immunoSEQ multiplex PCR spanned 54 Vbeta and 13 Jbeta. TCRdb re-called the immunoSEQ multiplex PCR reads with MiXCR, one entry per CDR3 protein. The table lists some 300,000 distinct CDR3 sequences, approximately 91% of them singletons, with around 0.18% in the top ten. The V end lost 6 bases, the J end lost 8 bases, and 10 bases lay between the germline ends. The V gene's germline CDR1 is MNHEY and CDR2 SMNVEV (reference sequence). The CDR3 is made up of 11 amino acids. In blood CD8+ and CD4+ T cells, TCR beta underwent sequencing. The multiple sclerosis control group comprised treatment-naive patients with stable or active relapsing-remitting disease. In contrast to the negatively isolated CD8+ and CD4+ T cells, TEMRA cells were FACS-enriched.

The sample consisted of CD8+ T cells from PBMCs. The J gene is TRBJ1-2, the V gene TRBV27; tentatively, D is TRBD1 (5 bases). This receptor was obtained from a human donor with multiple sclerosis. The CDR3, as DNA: TGTGCCAGCAGCTCAGGGTTAGGCTACACCTTC. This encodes CASSSGLGYTF.